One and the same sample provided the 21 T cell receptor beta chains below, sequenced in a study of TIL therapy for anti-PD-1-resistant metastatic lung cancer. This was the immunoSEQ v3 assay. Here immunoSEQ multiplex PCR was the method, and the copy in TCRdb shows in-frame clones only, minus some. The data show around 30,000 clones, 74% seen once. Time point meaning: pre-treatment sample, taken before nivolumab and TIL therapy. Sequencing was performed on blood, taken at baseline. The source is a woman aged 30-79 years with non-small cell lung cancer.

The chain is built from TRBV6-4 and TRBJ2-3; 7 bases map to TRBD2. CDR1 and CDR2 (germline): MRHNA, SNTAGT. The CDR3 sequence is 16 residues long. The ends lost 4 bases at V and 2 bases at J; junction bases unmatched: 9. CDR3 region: CASSARPAGNTDTQYF. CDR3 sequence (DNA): TGTGCCAGCAGTGCCCGACCAGCGGGAAACACAGATACGCAGTATTTT.

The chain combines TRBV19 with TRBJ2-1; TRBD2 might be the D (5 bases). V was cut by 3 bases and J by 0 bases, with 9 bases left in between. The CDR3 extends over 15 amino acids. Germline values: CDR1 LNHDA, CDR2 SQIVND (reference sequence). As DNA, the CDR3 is TGTGCCAGTAGTATGATGCGGGTCTCCTACAATGAGCAGTTCTTC. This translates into CASSMMRVSYNEQFF.

CDR3 residues: CASSLTSGVGGELFF. The CDR3 nucleotides read TGTGCCAGCAGCCTGACTAGCGGGGTCGGCGGGGAGCTGTTTTTT. This chain links TRBV27 with TRBJ2-2, with 11 bases fitting TRBD2. The J segment lost 7 bases and the V segment lost 6 bases, leaving 7 bases of the junction unmatched. Germline loops: CDR1 MNHEY, CDR2 SMNVEV (reference sequence). CDR3 length: 15 amino acids.

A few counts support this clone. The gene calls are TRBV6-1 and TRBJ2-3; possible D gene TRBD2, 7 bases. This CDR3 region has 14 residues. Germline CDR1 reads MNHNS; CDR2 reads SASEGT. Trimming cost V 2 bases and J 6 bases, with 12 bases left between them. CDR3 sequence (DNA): TGTGCCAGCAGTGAACAAGGGGGGGAGGATACGCAGTATTTT. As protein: CASSEQGGEDTQYF.

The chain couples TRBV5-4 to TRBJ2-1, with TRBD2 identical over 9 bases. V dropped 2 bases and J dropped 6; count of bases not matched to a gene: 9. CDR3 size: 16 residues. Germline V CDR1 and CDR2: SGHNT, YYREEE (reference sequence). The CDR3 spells CASSFALGLAPNEQFF. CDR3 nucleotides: TGTGCCAGCAGCTTTGCCTTAGGACTAGCGCCCAATGAGCAGTTCTTC.

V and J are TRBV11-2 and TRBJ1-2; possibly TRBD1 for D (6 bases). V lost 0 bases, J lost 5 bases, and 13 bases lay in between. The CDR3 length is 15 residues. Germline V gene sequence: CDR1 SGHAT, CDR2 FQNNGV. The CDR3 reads CASSLDRGGPYGYTF. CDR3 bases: TGTGCCAGCAGCTTAGATAGGGGGGGGCCTTATGGCTACACCTTC. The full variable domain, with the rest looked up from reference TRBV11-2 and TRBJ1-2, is EAGVAQSPRYKIIEKRQSVAFWCNPISGHATLYWYQQILGQGPKLLIQFQNNGVVDDSQLPKDRFSAERLKGVDSTLKIQPAKLEDSAVYLCASSLDRGGPYGYTFGSGTRLTVV.

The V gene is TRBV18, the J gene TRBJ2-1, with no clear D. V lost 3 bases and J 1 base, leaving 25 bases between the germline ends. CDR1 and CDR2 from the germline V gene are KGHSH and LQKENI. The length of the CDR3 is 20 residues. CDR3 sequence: CASSPQLNHIRAASYNEQFF. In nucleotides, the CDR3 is TGTGCCAGCTCACCTCAACTAAATCACATCCGGGCTGCATCCTACAATGAGCAGTTCTTC.

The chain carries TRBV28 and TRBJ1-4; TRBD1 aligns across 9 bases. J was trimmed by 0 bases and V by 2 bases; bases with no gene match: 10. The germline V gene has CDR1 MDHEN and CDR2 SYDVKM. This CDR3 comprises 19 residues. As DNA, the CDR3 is TGTGCCAGCAGTTTACCACAGGGGGCGAACTCTGCAACTAATGAAAAACTGTTTTTT. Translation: CASSLPQGANSATNEKLFF.

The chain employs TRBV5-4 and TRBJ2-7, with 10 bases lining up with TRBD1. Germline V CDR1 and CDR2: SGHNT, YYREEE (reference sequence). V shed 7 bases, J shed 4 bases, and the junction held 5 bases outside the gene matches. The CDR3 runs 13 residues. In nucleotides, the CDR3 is TGTGCCAGCCGAGGGACAGGGGATTACGAGCAGTACTTC. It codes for CASRGTGDYEQYF.

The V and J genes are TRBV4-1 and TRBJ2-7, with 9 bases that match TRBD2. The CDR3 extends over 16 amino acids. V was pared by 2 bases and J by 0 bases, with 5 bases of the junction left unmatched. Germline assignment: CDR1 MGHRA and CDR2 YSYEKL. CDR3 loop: CASSQNLAGPSYEQYF. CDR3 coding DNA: TGCGCCAGCAGCCAAAATCTAGCGGGACCCTCCTACGAGCAGTACTTC.

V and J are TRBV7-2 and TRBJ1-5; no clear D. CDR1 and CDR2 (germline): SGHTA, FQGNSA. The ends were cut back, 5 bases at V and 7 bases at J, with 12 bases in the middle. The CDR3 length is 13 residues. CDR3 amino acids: CASSPTTRQPQHF. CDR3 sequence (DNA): TGTGCCAGCAGCCCGACCACACGGCAGCCCCAGCATTTT. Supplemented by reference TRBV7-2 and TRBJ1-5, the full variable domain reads GAGVSQSPSNKVTEKGKDVELRCDPISGHTALYWYRQSLGQGLEFLIYFQGNSAPDKSGLPSDRFSAERTGGSVSTLTIQRTQQEDSAVYLCASSPTTRQPQHFGDGTRLSIL.

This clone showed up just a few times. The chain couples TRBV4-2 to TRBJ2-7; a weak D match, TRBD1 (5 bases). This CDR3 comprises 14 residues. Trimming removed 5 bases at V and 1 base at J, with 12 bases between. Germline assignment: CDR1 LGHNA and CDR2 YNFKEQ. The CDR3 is CASSLYRNSYEQYF. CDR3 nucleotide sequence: TGTGCCAGCAGCTTGTACAGGAATTCCTACGAGCAGTACTTC.

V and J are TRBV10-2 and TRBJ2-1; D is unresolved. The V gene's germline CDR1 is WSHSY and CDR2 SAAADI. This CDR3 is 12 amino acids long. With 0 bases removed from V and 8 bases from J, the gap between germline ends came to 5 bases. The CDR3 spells CASSESIYEQFF. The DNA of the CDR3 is TGCGCCAGCAGTGAGTCGATTTATGAGCAGTTCTTC.

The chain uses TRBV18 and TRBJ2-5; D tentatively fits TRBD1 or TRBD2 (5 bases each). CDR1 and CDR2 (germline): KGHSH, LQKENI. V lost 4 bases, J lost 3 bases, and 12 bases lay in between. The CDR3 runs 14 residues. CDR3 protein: CASSLYRDEETQYF. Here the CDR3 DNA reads TGTGCCAGCTCACTCTACCGGGACGAAGAGACCCAGTACTTC.

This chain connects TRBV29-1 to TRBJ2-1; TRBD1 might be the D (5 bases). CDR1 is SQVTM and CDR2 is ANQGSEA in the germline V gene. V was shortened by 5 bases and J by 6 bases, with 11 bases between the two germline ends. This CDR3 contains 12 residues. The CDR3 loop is CSVLWGSNEQFF. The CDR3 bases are TGCAGCGTTCTCTGGGGCTCCAATGAGCAGTTCTTC.

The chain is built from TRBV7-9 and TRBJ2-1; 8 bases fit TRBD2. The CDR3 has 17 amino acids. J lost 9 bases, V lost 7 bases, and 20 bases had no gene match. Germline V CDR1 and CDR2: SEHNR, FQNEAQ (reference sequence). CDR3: CASNLPGGSLAGPEQFF. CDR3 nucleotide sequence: TGTGCCAGCAACCTCCCGGGGGGCTCGCTAGCGGGTCCTGAGCAGTTCTTC.

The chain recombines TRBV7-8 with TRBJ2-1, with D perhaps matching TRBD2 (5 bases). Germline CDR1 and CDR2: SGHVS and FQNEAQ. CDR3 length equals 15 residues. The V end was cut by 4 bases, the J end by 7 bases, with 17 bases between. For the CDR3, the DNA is TGTGCCAGCAGCTCGCTAGCCTCCGCCGGGAATGAGCAGTTCTTC. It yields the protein CASSSLASAGNEQFF.

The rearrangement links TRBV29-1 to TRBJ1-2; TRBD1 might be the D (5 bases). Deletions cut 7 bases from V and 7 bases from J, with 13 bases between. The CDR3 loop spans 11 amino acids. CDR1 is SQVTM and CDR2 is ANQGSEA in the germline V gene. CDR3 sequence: CSESQGGGYTF. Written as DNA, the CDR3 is TGCAGCGAGTCGCAGGGCGGTGGCTACACCTTC.

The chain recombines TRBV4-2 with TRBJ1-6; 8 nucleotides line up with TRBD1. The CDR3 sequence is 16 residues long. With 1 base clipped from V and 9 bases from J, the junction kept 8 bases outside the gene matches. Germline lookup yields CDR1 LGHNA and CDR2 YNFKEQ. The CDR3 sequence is CASSQVGQGQISPLHF. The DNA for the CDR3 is TGTGCCAGCAGCCAAGTCGGACAGGGTCAGATTTCACCCCTCCACTTT.

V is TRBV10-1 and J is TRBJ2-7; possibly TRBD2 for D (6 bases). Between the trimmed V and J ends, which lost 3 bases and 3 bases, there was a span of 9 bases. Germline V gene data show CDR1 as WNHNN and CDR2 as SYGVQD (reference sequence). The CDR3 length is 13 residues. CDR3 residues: CASSESGGYEQYF. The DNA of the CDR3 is TGCGCCAGCAGTGAATCCGGGGGCTACGAGCAGTACTTC.

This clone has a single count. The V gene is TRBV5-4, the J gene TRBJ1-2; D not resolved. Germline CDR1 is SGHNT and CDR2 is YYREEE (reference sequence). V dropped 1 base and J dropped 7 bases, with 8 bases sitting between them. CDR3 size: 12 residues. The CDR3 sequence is CASSLLEGGYTF. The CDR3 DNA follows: TGTGCCAGCAGCTTGTTAGAAGGTGGCTACACCTTC. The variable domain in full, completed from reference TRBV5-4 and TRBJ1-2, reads ETGVTQSPTHLIKTRGQQVTLRCSSQSGHNTVSWYQQALGQGPQFIFQYYREEENGRGNFPPRFSGLQFPNYSSELNVNALELDDSALYLCASSLLEGGYTFGSGTRLTVV.